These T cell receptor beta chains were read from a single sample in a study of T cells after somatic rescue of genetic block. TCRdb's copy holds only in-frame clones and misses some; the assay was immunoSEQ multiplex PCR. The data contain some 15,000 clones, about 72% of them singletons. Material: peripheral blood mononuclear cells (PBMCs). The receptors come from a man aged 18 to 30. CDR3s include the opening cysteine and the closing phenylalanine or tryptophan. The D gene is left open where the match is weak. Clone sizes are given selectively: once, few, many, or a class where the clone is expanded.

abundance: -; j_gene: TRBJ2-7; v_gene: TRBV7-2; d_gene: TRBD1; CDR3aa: CASSQTGRSYEQYF; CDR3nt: TGTGCCAGCAGCCAGACAGGGCGTTCCTACGAGCAGTACTTC
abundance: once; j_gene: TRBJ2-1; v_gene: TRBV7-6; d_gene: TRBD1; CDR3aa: CASSLGQGASNEQFF; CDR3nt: TGTGCCAGCAGCTTAGGACAGGGGGCATCCAATGAGCAGTTCTTC
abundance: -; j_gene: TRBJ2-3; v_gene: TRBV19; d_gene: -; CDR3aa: CASSAWFTDTQYF; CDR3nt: TGTGCCAGTAGTGCCTGGTTCACAGATACGCAGTATTTT
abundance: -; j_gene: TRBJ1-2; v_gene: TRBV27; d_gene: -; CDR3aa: CASSRDPFYGYTF; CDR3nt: TGTGCCAGCAGTCGTGATCCCTTCTATGGCTACACCTTC
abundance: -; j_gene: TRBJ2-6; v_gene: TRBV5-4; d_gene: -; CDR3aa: CASSLAVPGANVLTF; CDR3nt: TGTGCCAGCAGCTTGGCAGTCCCTGGGGCCAACGTCCTGACTTTC
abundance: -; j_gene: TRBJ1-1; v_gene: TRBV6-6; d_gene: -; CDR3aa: CASSHTKDSEAFF; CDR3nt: TGTGCCAGCAGTCATACAAAGGACAGCGAAGCTTTCTTT
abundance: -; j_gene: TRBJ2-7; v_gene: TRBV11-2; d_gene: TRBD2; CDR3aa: CASSLVVGTSYEQYF; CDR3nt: TGTGCCAGCAGCTTAGTAGTGGGGACTAGCTACGAGCAGTACTTC
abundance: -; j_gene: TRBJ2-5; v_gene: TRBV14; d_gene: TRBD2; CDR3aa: CASSQGTSGRGTETQYF; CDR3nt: TGTGCCAGCAGCCAAGGGACTAGCGGGAGAGGGACGGAGACCCAGTACTTC
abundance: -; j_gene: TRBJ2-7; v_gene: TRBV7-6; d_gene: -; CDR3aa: CASSLRVLGNEQYF; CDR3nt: TGTGCCAGCAGTTTGCGGGTGCTGGGGAACGAGCAGTACTTC
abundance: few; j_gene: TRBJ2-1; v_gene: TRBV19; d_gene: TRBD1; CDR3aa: CASSIEGQPDYNEQFF; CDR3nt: TGTGCCAGTAGTATAGAGGGACAGCCAGATTACAATGAGCAGTTCTTC
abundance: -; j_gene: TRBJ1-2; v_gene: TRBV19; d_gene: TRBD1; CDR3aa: CASSIFRQGANYGYTF; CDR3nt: TGTGCCAGTAGTATATTCCGACAGGGGGCTAACTATGGCTACACCTTC
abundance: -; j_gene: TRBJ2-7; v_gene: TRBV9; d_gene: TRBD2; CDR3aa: CASSAFGAGGDLKYF; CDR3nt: TGTGCCAGCAGCGCCTTTGGGGCGGGGGGGGATCTTAAATACTTC
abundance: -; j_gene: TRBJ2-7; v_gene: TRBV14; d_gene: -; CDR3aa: CASSQGVMSSYEQYF; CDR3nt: TGTGCCAGCAGCCAAGGAGTAATGAGCTCCTACGAGCAGTACTTC
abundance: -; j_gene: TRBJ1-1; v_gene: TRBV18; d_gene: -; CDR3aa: CASSPAGRRGTEAFF; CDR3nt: TGTGCCAGCTCACCGGCGGGGAGAAGGGGCACTGAAGCTTTCTTT
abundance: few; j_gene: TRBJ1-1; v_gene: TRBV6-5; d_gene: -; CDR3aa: CASSQTGRGKVKKFF; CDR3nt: TGTGCCAGCAGCCAAACTGGCAGGGGAAAAGTAAAGAAATTCTTT
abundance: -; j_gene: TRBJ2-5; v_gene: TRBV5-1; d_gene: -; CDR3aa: CASSLGGLETQYF; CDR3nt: TGCGCCAGCAGCTTGGGAGGGCTGGAGACCCAGTACTTC
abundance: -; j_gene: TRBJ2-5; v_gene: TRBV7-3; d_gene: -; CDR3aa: CASSQFTGFQETQYF; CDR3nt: TGTGCCAGCAGCCAGTTCACAGGGTTCCAAGAGACCCAGTACTTC
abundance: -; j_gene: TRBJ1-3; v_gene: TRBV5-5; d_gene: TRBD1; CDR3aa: CASSWTGASSGNTIYF; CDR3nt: TGTGCCAGCAGCTGGACAGGCGCCAGCTCTGGAAACACCATATATTTT
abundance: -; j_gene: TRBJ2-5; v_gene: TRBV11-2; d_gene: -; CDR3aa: CASSFGETQYF; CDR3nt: TGTGCCAGCAGCTTCGGGGAGACCCAGTACTTC
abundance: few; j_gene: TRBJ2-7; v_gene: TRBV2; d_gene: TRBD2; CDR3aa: CASSPGLGVSYEQYF; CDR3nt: TGTGCCAGCAGTCCGGGACTAGGCGTTAGCTACGAGCAGTACTTC
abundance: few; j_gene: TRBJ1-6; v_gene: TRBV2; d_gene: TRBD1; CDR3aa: CASSEALPGQGSPLHF; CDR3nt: TGTGCCAGCAGTGAAGCGCTTCCGGGACAGGGCTCACCCCTCCACTTT
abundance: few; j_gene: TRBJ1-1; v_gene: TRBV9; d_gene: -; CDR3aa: CASSPRQLNTEAFF; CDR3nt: TGTGCCAGCAGCCCCCGACAGTTGAACACTGAAGCTTTCTTT